This TCR beta chain emerged from a study of T cell responses to AZD1222 COVID-19 vaccine (dated by TCRdb to the early 2020s). Turning to the overall study: TCR sequencing covered roughly 230 trial participants: nearly 210 given two doses of AZD1222 and about 26 given two doses of MenACWY control vaccine. Trial participants were enrolled by age into subgroups of 18-55, 56-69 and 70-plus years, and roughly 160, 29 and 62 TCR-sequenced participants, respectively, were included in these subgroups. The investigation overall reported the following: The 56-69-year group was small, and its depth increase did not reach significance, likely because of low power. Reportedly, almost half of the unique spike-specific TCRs recognized epitopes lying outside the regions that are mutated in the B.1.351 and B.1.1.7 variants. Conclusions about previously exposed vaccinees were limited because only six AZD1222 recipients were SARS-CoV-2 seropositive at baseline. After two AZD1222 doses, spike-specific TCR breadth and depth were significantly higher than at day 0 and than in MenACWY recipients. CD4 TCRs associated with the vaccine covered the entire spike protein, and the dominant responses were in regions 160-218 and 743-854. No day 14 peak-response samples were available, so repertoires were characterized only after the peak T cell response. Participants were mostly white British and included more females than males, and it was suggested by the authors that clonal diversity may have been underestimated.

The CDR3 regions of human TCRbeta chains were subjected to immunosequencing. Per the original workflow: TCRs in the repertoires were matched against a reference library of SARS-CoV-2-specific TCRs that had been generated with the MIRA antigen-specificity platform. Breadth was defined as the fraction of unique TCRs that were SARS-CoV-2-associated. Depth was defined as the fraction of total T cells that were SARS-CoV-2-associated. Using the MIRA data, each spike-specific TCR was mapped to the spike region that the TCR reacts to and placed in a CD4 or CD8 class. Log10-transformed breadth and depth values were compared by one-way ANOVA with Sidak's multiple comparisons tests. Drawn from immuneACCESS, this table holds only the in-frame rearrangements with V and J called that TCRdb kept. Clones are partly lost; checked studies trace under half to an unresolved V gene and leave the rest unexplained. V, J and clone size derive from that table, while D and trimming were established from the DNA sequence. The sample records approximately 170,000 clones, 85% to 90% of which are singletons. Approximately 10% of the sample belongs to the ten largest clones.

This clone was seen more than once but under ten times. This receptor's antigen is unknown. It has no much larger one-base neighbor in the sample; base qualities were not kept. From a lookup of the germline V gene, CDR1 and CDR2 are MNHNS and SASEGT. V loses 3 bases at its end and J loses 4 bases; junction bases beyond the gene matches: 3. Reading from cysteine to phenylalanine, the CDR3 counts 14 amino acids. Just CDR3 DNA is preserved here, 42 bases in frame from base 1. The sample's time point label is to be understood as: about 28 days (+/-7) after the second vaccine dose. AZD1222 recipients with second doses at about 4 weeks or about 12 weeks were pooled, because spike-specific TCR depth and breadth did not differ between schedules. Samples from vaccinated people were obtained from the UK trials COV001 and COV002, which included a single-blind randomized controlled phase 2/3 trial of AZD1222 (ChAdOx1 nCoV-19) in healthy adults. For TCRbeta chain sequencing, PBMC samples from trial participants were taken at day 0 and at day 28 after the second dose.

The sequence came from an adult who received the AZD1222 COVID-19 vaccine. This chain joins TRBV6-1 to TRBJ2-1, with TRBD2 identical over 7 junction bases. The sample in question was peripheral blood, obtained 28 days after the second AZD1222 dose. The encoded CDR3 is CASSENGGYNEQFF. The DNA reads as follows: TGTGCCAGCAGTGAGAACGGGGGGTACAATGAGCAGTTCTTC.